There are a few counts of the clone carrying this TCR beta chain. In TCRdb, the RACE reads were re-called with MiXCR into one record per CDR3 protein. The table lists more than 70,000 distinct CDR3 sequences, approximately 10% of them singletons. Indicated time point: patch test 3, about 24 weeks after DPC sensitization. Treatment: therapeutic diphenylcyclopropenone sensitization with weekly scalp DPC. The data derive from a study of human T cells and chemical hapten exposure. Looked up from germline, CDR1 is SGDLS and CDR2 is YYNGEE. This CDR3 comprises 15 residues. V was pared by 4 bases and J by 0 bases, with 13 bases between.

This specimen was whole blood, taken in connection with sensitization to the hapten diphenylcyclopropenone (DPC). This receptor was identified in a woman aged 25 to 39 with alopecia areata. Some clones in this sample may be carry-over from other donors' samples. The chain recombines TRBV9 with TRBJ1-1, with D possibly TRBD1 on 5 matching bases. For the CDR3, the DNA is TGTGCCAGCAGCCCTCAGACAGTAATGAACACTGAAGCTTTCTTT. Translation: CASSPQTVMNTEAFF.